These T cell receptor beta chains were read from a single sample in a study of blood T cell repertoires in COVID-19. Measured with immunoSEQ multiplex PCR; TCRdb has only the in-frame clones, and not every one. The table shows under 350,000 clones, with around 86% occurring only once. Sequencing input: peripheral blood. All receptors come from a man aged 45-60 years with acute or convalescent COVID-19. Each CDR3 is given with its conserved first and last residue. A D gene is named only where the DNA matches it firmly. Only part of the rows carry a size: once, few, many, or a class if the clone is expanded.

>TRBV6-6|-|once|TRBJ1-1
CASSYEGMNTEAFF
TGTGCCAGCAGTTACGAGGGAATGAACACTGAAGCTTTCTTT
>TRBV10-3|TRBD2|-|TRBJ2-1
CAISESGGTYNEQFF
TGTGCCATCAGTGAGTCGGGGGGGACCTACAATGAGCAGTTCTTC
>TRBV30|TRBD2|-|TRBJ2-5
CAWREGSGDYETQYF
TGTGCCTGGAGGGAGGGTAGCGGGGATTACGAGACCCAGTACTTC
>TRBV2|-|-|TRBJ2-5
CASSKGVTQETQYF
TGTGCCAGCAGTAAAGGTGTTACACAAGAGACCCAGTACTTC
>TRBV5-1|TRBD2|-|TRBJ2-5
CASRGAPSPASGSGAQYF
TGCGCCAGCAGAGGCGCCCCGTCCCCGGCTAGCGGGTCGGGTGCCCAGTACTTC
>TRBV2|TRBD1|-|TRBJ2-2
CASSKRQGSTGELFF
TGTGCCAGCAGTAAACGACAGGGAAGTACCGGGGAGCTGTTTTTT
>TRBV10-3|-|-|TRBJ1-2
CAIRQEILTNYGYTF
TGTGCCATCAGACAGGAGATCTTAACTAACTATGGCTACACCTTC
>TRBV5-1|-|-|TRBJ1-5
CASSLAGDGNQPQHF
TGCGCCAGCAGCTTGGCGGGGGATGGCAATCAGCCCCAGCATTTT
>TRBV29-1|TRBD1|-|TRBJ2-7
CSVVLPGQGTEQYF
TGCAGCGTTGTTCTACCGGGACAGGGGACCGAGCAGTACTTC
>TRBV30|-|-|TRBJ2-7
CAWRGGRTLSSYEQYF
TGTGCCTGGCGAGGAGGGAGGACACTTAGCTCCTACGAGCAGTACTTC
>TRBV7-3|TRBD1|-|TRBJ1-2
CASSSLGQGAGGYTF
TGTGCCAGCAGCTCGTTGGGACAGGGGGCAGGAGGCTACACCTTC
>TRBV11-2|-|-|TRBJ2-1
CASSRGLSDNEQFF
TGTGCCAGCAGCCGGGGTCTATCCGACAATGAGCAGTTCTTC
>TRBV29-1|TRBD1|-|TRBJ1-6
CSVQRDRQNSPLHF
TGCAGCGTGCAACGGGACAGGCAAAATTCACCCCTCCACTTT
>TRBV7-8|-|-|TRBJ2-7
CASSTQGLGEQYF
TGTGCCAGCAGCACCCAGGGCCTCGGGGAGCAGTACTTC
>TRBV30|-|-|TRBJ1-2
CAWSVRGYGYTF
TGTGCCTGGAGTGTACGAGGGTATGGCTACACCTTC
>TRBV19|-|-|TRBJ1-2
CASSISHGQPPIYGYTF
TGTGCCAGTAGTATTTCCCACGGACAGCCACCAATCTATGGCTACACCTTC
>TRBV29-1|-|-|TRBJ2-2
CSAELPNTGELFF
TGCAGCGCCGAACTTCCGAACACCGGGGAGCTGTTTTTT
>TRBV19|TRBD1|-|TRBJ1-6
CASRTGGNSPLHF
TGTGCCAGTAGGACAGGGGGTAATTCACCCCTCCACTTT
>TRBV4-1|-|many|TRBJ1-1
CASSQDGQPTEAFF
TGCGCCAGCAGCCAAGATGGACAGCCCACTGAAGCTTTCTTT
>TRBV12-1|-|-|TRBJ1-5
CASSFKQRNQPQHF
TGTGCCAGCAGCTTCAAACAGCGCAATCAGCCCCAGCATTTT
>TRBV2|-|-|TRBJ2-3
CASIASPTDTQYF
TGTGCCAGCATAGCTTCCCCTACAGATACGCAGTATTTT
>TRBV5-4|-|few|TRBJ1-1
CASSLWAGAEAFF
TGTGCCAGCAGCTTGTGGGCAGGGGCTGAAGCTTTCTTT